This is a list of T cell receptor beta chains from one sample in a study of shared clonotypes between healthy human individuals. This table comes from immunoSEQ multiplex PCR, and its TCRdb copy is limited to in-frame clones, with some not included. The table lists more than 2 million clones, roughly 94% of them singletons. Sequencing input: naive CD4+ T cells sorted from blood. These receptors came from a man younger than 35 in good health. Both conserved end residues are part of each CDR3. D genes are given only for firm matches. Size tells how often a clone was seen (once, few, many) or the class of an expanded clone, and some rows leave it out.

d_call	j_call	v_call	clone_size	cdr3_aa	cdr3_nt
TRBD2	TRBJ2-5	TRBV7-3	NA	CASSLGTSGQETQYF	TGTGCCAGCAGCCTAGGGACTAGCGGACAAGAGACCCAGTACTTC
TRBD1	TRBJ1-2	TRBV9	NA	CASSVAKTGGGYTF	TGTGCCAGCAGCGTAGCTAAGACAGGGGGCGGCTACACCTTC
NA	TRBJ1-3	TRBV5-1	NA	CASSLAGVDTIYF	TGCGCCAGCAGCTTGGCCGGGGTAGACACCATATATTTT
TRBD2	TRBJ2-3	TRBV11-3	NA	CASSLGGLGSTDTQYF	TGTGCCAGCAGCCTCGGGGGACTAGGGAGCACAGATACGCAGTATTTT
NA	TRBJ2-7	TRBV7-7	NA	CASSLAAGGTYEQYF	TGTGCTAGCAGCTTAGCGGCAGGGGGGACCTACGAGCAGTACTTC
TRBD1	TRBJ2-7	TRBV15	once	CATSRLQGVPYEQYF	TGTGCCACCAGCAGACTACAGGGGGTCCCCTACGAGCAGTACTTC
NA	TRBJ1-1	TRBV27	NA	CASSLWGGDTEAFF	TGTGCCAGCAGTTTATGGGGCGGTGACACTGAAGCTTTCTTT
NA	TRBJ1-2	TRBV7-9	NA	CASMWTANYGYTF	TGTGCCAGCATGTGGACCGCGAACTATGGCTACACCTTC
NA	TRBJ1-2	TRBV11-2	once	CASSLGRNNYGYTF	TGTGCCAGCAGCTTAGGGCGGAACAACTATGGCTACACCTTC
NA	TRBJ2-6	TRBV4-3	once	CASSQEAGFSGANVLTF	TGCGCCAGCAGCCAAGAGGCCGGCTTCTCTGGGGCCAACGTCCTGACTTTC
NA	TRBJ2-1	TRBV7-6	NA	CASSLVQGTYNEQFF	TGTGCCAGCAGCTTAGTTCAGGGGACCTACAATGAGCAGTTCTTC